This T cell receptor beta chain derives from a study of shared clonotypes between healthy human individuals. It was CD45RO-negative cells, positively selected for CCR7, that made up naive CD8 cells, with terminally differentiated effector memory CD45RA+ cells excluded. Data came from immunoSEQ multiplex PCR; TCRdb stores just in-frame clones and leaves some out. The table shows about 600,000 clones, with roughly 98% occurring only once. The V and J ends lost 8 bases and 5 bases respectively, with 18 bases between them. The CDR3 consists of 14 residues. Germline V gene lookup returns CDR1 MNHEY and CDR2 SVGAGI.

The chain employs TRBV6-5 and TRBJ1-2; D unresolved. Sequencing was carried out using naive CD8+ T cells sorted from blood. The receptor was isolated from a man younger than 45 in good health. The CDR3 spells CASRMIGSGYGYTF. The CDR3, as DNA: TGTGCCAGCCGCATGATTGGTTCTGGGTATGGCTACACCTTC.